This section outlines one T cell receptor beta chain sequence together with its context. Together with a sample-barcoded 5' primer, a J-beta primer mix was included in a second PCR lasting about 6 to 11 cycles. TCRdb re-analysed the 5' RACE reads in MiXCR, keeping a single row per CDR3 protein. This table has hundreds of thousands of distinct CDR3 sequences, approximately 44% appearing once. V lost 7 bases, J lost 5 bases, and 9 bases stayed unmatched. Germline V CDR1 and CDR2: MNHEY, SVGEGT. This CDR3 has 15 residues. This specimen belongs to a study of blood T cells in healthy people across ages. The chain carries TRBV6-2 or TRBV6-3 and TRBJ2-1, with TRBD1 matching 9 bases. Material: blood. The TCR originated in a man aged 60 to 69 in good health. The DNA of the CDR3 is TGTGCCAGCAAAGTCGGGACAGGGTATAACAATGAGCAGTTCTTC. Translation: CASKVGTGYNNEQFF.